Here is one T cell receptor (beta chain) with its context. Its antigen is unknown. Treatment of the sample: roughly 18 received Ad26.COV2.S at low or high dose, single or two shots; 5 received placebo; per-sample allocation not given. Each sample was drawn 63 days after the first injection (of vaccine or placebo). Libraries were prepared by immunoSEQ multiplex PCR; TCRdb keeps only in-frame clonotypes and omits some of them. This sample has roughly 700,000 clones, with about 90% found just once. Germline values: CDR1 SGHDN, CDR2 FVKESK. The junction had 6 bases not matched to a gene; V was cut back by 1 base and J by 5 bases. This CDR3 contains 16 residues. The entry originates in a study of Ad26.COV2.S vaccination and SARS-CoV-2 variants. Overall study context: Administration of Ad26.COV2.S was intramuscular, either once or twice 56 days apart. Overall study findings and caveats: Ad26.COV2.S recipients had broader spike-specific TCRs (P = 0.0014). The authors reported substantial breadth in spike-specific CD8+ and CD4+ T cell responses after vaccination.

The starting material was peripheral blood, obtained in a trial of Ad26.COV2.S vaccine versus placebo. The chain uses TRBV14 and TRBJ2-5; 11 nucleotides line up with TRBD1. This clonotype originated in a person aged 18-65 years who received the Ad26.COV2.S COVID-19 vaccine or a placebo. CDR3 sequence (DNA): TGTGCCAGCAGCCAAGTCCGGACAGGGGGCACGGAGACCCAGTACTTC. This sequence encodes CASSQVRTGGTETQYF.